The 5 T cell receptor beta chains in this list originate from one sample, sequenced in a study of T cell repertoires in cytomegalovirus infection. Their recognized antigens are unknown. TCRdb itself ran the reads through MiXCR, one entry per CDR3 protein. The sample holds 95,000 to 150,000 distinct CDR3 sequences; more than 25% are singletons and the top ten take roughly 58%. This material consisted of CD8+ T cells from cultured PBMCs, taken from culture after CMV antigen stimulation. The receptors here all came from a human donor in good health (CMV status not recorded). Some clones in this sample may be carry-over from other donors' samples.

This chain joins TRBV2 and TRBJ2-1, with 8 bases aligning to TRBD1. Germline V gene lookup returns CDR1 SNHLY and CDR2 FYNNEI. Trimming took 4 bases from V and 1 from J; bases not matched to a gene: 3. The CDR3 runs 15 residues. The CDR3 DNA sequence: TGTGCCAGCAGTGCCGGGACAGGTTCCTACAATGAGCAGTTCTTC. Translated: CASSAGTGSYNEQFF.

The CDR3 region is CASSYEAGDTEAFF. In nucleotides, the CDR3 is TGTGCCAGCAGTTACGAAGCGGGGGACACTGAAGCTTTCTTT. The V and J genes are TRBV6-1 and TRBJ1-1; maybe TRBD1 (5 bases). The CDR3 has 14 amino acids. V dropped 5 bases and J dropped 3 bases, with 13 bases sitting between them. Germline V lookup: CDR1 MNHNS, CDR2 SASEGT.

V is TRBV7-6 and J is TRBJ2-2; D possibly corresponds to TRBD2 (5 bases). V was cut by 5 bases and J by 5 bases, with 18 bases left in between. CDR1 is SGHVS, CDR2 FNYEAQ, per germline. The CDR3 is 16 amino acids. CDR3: CASSLGPSPGTGELFF. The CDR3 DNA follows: TGTGCCAGCAGCCTTGGACCCTCTCCGGGGACCGGGGAGCTGTTTTTT.

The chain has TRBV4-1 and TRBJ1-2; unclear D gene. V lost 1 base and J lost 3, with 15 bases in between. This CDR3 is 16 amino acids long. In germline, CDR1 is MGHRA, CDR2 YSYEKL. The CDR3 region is CASSQASIGIDYGYTF. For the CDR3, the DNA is TGCGCCAGCAGCCAAGCTTCGATAGGGATCGACTATGGCTACACCTTC.

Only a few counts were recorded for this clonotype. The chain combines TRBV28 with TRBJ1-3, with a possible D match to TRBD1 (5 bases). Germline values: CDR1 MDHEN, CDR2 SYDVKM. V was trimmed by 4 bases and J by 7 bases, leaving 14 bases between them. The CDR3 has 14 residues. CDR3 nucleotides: TGTGCCAGCAGTTCTCCCTTCCGGGGCAACACCATATATTTT. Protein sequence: CASSSPFRGNTIYF. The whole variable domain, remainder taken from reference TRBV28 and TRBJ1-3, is DVKVTQSSRYLVKRTGEKVFLECVQDMDHENMFWYRQDPGLGLRLIYFSYDVKMKEKGDIPEGYSVSREKKERFSLILESASTNQTSMYLCASSSPFRGNTIYFGEGSWLTVV.